The 16 T cell receptor beta chains given below trace back to one sample, sequenced in a study of blood T cell repertoires in COVID-19. The method was immunoSEQ multiplex PCR; TCRdb's version includes in-frame clones alone and lacks a portion of them. The sample has roughly 670,000 clones, approximately 90% seen once. The source material was peripheral blood. The source is a young woman with acute or convalescent COVID-19.

The chain employs TRBV7-9 and TRBJ1-1, with D perhaps matching TRBD1 (5 bases). Germline CDR1 is SEHNR and CDR2 is FQNEAQ (reference sequence). Trimming pared 2 bases from V and 0 bases from J, leaving 10 bases between. CDR3 length: 15 amino acids. The CDR3 DNA reads as TGTGCCAGCAGCTTAATAGGCAGGGTGAACACTGAAGCTTTCTTT. Its translation is CASSLIGRVNTEAFF.

The chain combines TRBV25-1 with TRBJ1-1; D might be TRBD1 (6 bases). The CDR3 sequence is 15 residues long. The ends were cut back, 2 bases at V and 9 bases at J, with 19 bases in the middle. Germline values: CDR1 MGHDK, CDR2 SYGVNS. The CDR3 sequence is CASSESPGYRAQAFF. CDR3 bases: TGTGCCAGCAGTGAAAGTCCCGGTTACAGGGCACAAGCTTTCTTT.

J is TRBJ1-2 and V is TRBV6-5; perhaps TRBD1 as D (5 bases). Germline V gene data show CDR1 as MNHEY and CDR2 as SVGAGI. This CDR3 comprises 12 residues. The V gene lost 6 bases and the J gene lost 3 bases, with 8 bases spanning the gap. CDR3 sequence: CASSPGYYGYTF. CDR3 sequence (DNA): TGTGCCAGCAGCCCAGGGTACTATGGCTACACCTTC.

CDR3 loop: CASSFAGGLTDTQYF. CDR3 nucleotides: TGTGCCAGCAGTTTCGCGGGGGGGCTCACAGATACGCAGTATTTT. V gene TRBV27 combines with J gene TRBJ2-3; 9 bases map to TRBD2. Germline trimming cut 3 bases from V and 2 bases from J; bases unmatched to any gene: 3. CDR1 and CDR2 from the germline V gene are MNHEY and SMNVEV (reference sequence). The CDR3 spans 15 residues.

The rearrangement joins TRBV24-1 to TRBJ1-2, with D unclear. Germline V gene data show CDR1 as KGHDR and CDR2 as SFDVKD. V dropped 6 bases and J dropped 9 bases, with 10 bases sitting between them. The CDR3 has 11 amino acids. CDR3 in DNA: TGTGCCACCAGTCGACTCTCGAGCTACACCTTC. It yields the protein CATSRLSSYTF.

The gene calls are TRBV9 and TRBJ1-3; no clear D. Germline-derived CDR1 and CDR2 are SGDLS and YYNGEE. The V gene lost 0 bases and the J gene lost 8 bases, with 12 bases spanning the gap. CDR3 length equals 14 residues. The CDR3 DNA reads TGTGCCAGCAGCGTAGGTCCAGTTGAATACACCATATATTTT. Translation: CASSVGPVEYTIYF.

V gene TRBV7-8 combines with J gene TRBJ2-7; 7 bases agree with TRBD1. Germline loops: CDR1 SGHVS, CDR2 FQNEAQ. The junction had 5 bases not matched to a gene; V was cut back by 0 bases and J by 3 bases. The length of the CDR3 is 15 residues. The CDR3 reads CASSLAAGGYYEQYF. The CDR3, as DNA: TGTGCCAGCAGCTTAGCGGCAGGGGGTTACTACGAGCAGTACTTC.

This clone was detected once. The rearrangement joins TRBV4-1 to TRBJ2-3, with D possibly matching TRBD1 (6 bases). This CDR3 spans 17 amino acids. Germline CDR1 reads MGHRA; CDR2 reads YSYEKL. V dropped 3 bases and J dropped 4 bases, with 20 bases sitting between them. This chain's CDR3 is CASSHKGGGGGADTQYF. The CDR3 DNA is TGCGCCAGCAGCCACAAAGGGGGTGGAGGTGGTGCAGATACGCAGTATTTT.

The chain combines TRBV5-8 with TRBJ1-2; the D is unclear. The V end lost 2 bases, the J end lost 2 bases, and 13 bases lay between the germline ends. The CDR3 has 15 amino acids. Germline values: CDR1 SGHTS, CDR2 YDEGEE. CDR3 bases: TGTGCCAGCAGCTTCATAGCTGCACCGAACTATGGCTACACCTTC. This gives the protein CASSFIAAPNYGYTF.

The chain is built from TRBV7-2 and TRBJ1-1; weak D call: TRBD1 (5 bases). This CDR3 has 14 amino acids. Germline V gives CDR1 SGHTA, CDR2 FQGNSA. The germline V and J ends were trimmed by 5 bases and 1 base, with 11 bases remaining between them. The chain's CDR3 is CASSPSGGNTEAFF. CDR3 DNA: TGTGCCAGCAGCCCATCGGGGGGGAACACTGAAGCTTTCTTT.

The rearrangement links TRBV7-8 to TRBJ2-4, with TRBD2 matching over 8 bases. The CDR3 totals 12 residues. Losses at the gene ends were 5 bases for V and 15 bases for J; bases not matched to a gene: 9. CDR1 and CDR2 (germline): SGHVS, FQNEAQ. The CDR3 protein is CASSLDGGVPYF. The DNA for the CDR3 is TGTGCCAGCAGCCTGGACGGGGGGGTACCGTACTTC.

The CDR3 sequence: CASSLAKGFATGANVLTF. CDR3 nucleotide sequence: TGTGCCAGCAGCTTAGCGAAGGGGTTTGCCACTGGGGCCAACGTCCTGACTTTC. The chain combines TRBV7-8 with TRBJ2-6; possibly TRBD1 for D (5 bases). This CDR3 is 18 amino acids long. From germline, CDR1 is SGHVS and CDR2 FQNEAQ. The V and J ends lost 0 bases and 2 bases respectively, with 14 bases between them.

The count of this clone is one. V gene TRBV28 combines with J gene TRBJ1-5; maybe TRBD1 (6 bases). There are 14 residues in the CDR3. V lost 6 bases, J lost 5 bases, and 14 bases lay in between. Germline CDR1 reads MDHEN; CDR2 reads SYDVKM. The CDR3 reads CASSPCRGHQPQHF. For the CDR3, the DNA is TGTGCCAGCAGCCCCTGCAGGGGTCATCAGCCCCAGCATTTT.

The chain uses TRBV11-2 and TRBJ2-4, with 8 bases that match TRBD1. There are 15 residues in the CDR3. With V trimmed by 3 bases and J by 6 bases, 7 bases remained unmatched. Germline V gene data show CDR1 as SGHAT and CDR2 as FQNNGV. The CDR3 spells CASSFRTGRGNIQYF. The CDR3 bases are TGTGCCAGCAGCTTTAGGACAGGGCGTGGAAACATTCAGTACTTC.

The V and J genes are TRBV6-1 and TRBJ2-7, with 9 bases that match TRBD1. Germline V gene lookup returns CDR1 MNHNS and CDR2 SASEGT. This CDR3 has 16 amino acids. Germline trimming cut 2 bases from V and 5 bases from J; bases unmatched to any gene: 10. This CDR3 reads CASSETSGQGADEQYF. CDR3 bases: TGTGCCAGCAGTGAAACGTCGGGACAGGGCGCGGACGAGCAGTACTTC.

For the CDR3, the DNA is TGTGCCAGCAGCTTACTAAAGGGGACTGCTGAAGCTTTCTTT. Its protein product is CASSLLKGTAEAFF. The chain uses TRBV7-9 and TRBJ1-1; tentatively, D is TRBD1 (5 bases). Trimming left V 2 bases short and J 6 bases short, with 13 bases between. There are 14 residues in the CDR3. Per the germline V gene, CDR1 is SEHNR and CDR2 is FQNEAQ (reference sequence). The full variable domain, its missing parts supplied by reference TRBV7-9 and TRBJ1-1, is DTGVSQNPRHKITKRGQNVTFRCDPISEHNRLYWYRQTLGQGPEFLTYFQNEAQLEKSRLLSDRFSAERPKGSFSTLEIQRTEQGDSAMYLCASSLLKGTAEAFFGQGTRLTVV.